The 9 T cell receptor beta chains listed next were all sequenced from one sample in a study of blood T cell dynamics during melanoma immunotherapy. Time point noted: week 3, after first cycle of checkpoint inhibitor. Clones were read by immunoSEQ multiplex PCR, and TCRdb kept only the in-frame ones, dropping some. The sample gives roughly 10,000 clones, around 80% of which show up once; approximately 20% is in the top ten. The source was blood, collected from a patient treated with checkpoint blockade. The receptors originated from a human donor with melanoma.

The CDR3 loop is CASSQVGRGEFYGYTF. The CDR3 DNA follows: TGCGCCAGCAGCCAAGTTGGGAGGGGCGAGTTCTATGGCTACACCTTC. This chain uses TRBV4-3 with TRBJ1-2; D possibly corresponds to TRBD1 (5 bases). The CDR3 runs to 16 residues. Looked up from germline, CDR1 is LGHNA and CDR2 is YSLEER. Trimming took 1 base from V and 4 from J, leaving 16 bases between them.

This chain uses TRBV11-2 with TRBJ2-7; TRBD1 is a possible D gene (5 bases). The CDR3 spans 15 residues. V was pared by 0 bases and J by 4 bases, with 13 bases between. Germline V gene lookup returns CDR1 SGHAT and CDR2 FQNNGV. The DNA for the CDR3 is TGTGCCAGCAGCTTAGAAAAAGGGGCGAATTACGAGCAGTACGTC. The encoded protein is CASSLEKGANYEQYV.

This clone was seen once. CDR3 protein: CASTAGGLHNSPLHF. The CDR3 region has the DNA TGTGCCAGCACCGCCGGGGGCCTACATAATTCACCCCTCCACTTT. J is TRBJ1-6 and V is TRBV2, with D possibly TRBD1 on 6 matching bases. The CDR3 covers 15 residues. The V end was cut by 7 bases, the J end by 5 bases, with 15 bases between. The germline gives CDR1 SNHLY, CDR2 FYNNEI.

The chain joins TRBV19 to TRBJ2-2; D remains unclear. Germline CDR1 LNHDA, CDR2 SQIVND (reference sequence). The CDR3 runs 16 residues. V was shortened by 6 bases and J by 1 base, with 15 bases between the two germline ends. Written as DNA, the CDR3 is TGTGCCAGTAGCCCGTTTAGGACGGTGAACACCGGGGAGCTGTTTTTT. Translation gives CASSPFRTVNTGELFF. The full variable domain, in which reference TRBV19 and TRBJ2-2 provide the parts outside the CDR3, is DGGITQSPKYLFRKEGQNVTLSCEQNLNHDAMYWYRQDPGQGLRLIYYSQIVNDFQKGDIAEGYSVSREKKESFPLTVTSAQKNPTAFYLCASSPFRTVNTGELFFGEGSRLTVL.

V gene TRBV5-4 combines with J gene TRBJ1-1; the match to TRBD1 covers 7 bases. With V trimmed by 4 bases and J by 4 bases, 10 bases remained unmatched. The germline V gene has CDR1 SGHNT and CDR2 YYREEE (reference sequence). The CDR3 contains 15 residues. For the CDR3, the DNA is TGTGCCAGCAGCCAGATGGACAGGTTGGGCACTGAAGCTTTCTTT. Its translation is CASSQMDRLGTEAFF.

The chain is built from TRBV11-2 and TRBJ2-1; D possibly corresponds to TRBD2 (6 bases). The CDR3 runs to 16 residues. V lost 2 bases and J 2 bases, leaving 13 bases between the germline ends. Per germline, CDR1 SGHAT and CDR2 FQNNGV. DNA of the CDR3: TGTGCCAGCAGCTTAATAGCGGATGCCACCTACAATGAGCAGTTCTTC. It specifies CASSLIADATYNEQFF.

The V call is TRBV27, the J call TRBJ2-3; D ambiguous. This CDR3 is built from 14 residues. V lost 7 bases and J lost 3, with 14 bases in between. The germline V gene encodes CDR1 MNHEY and CDR2 SMNVEV (reference sequence). The DNA of the CDR3 is TGTGCCAGCACAACGACCCCCCCGACAGATACGCAGTATTTT. This codes for CASTTTPPTDTQYF.

This chain joins TRBV19 and TRBJ1-4; 8 bases align to TRBD1. Germline loops: CDR1 LNHDA, CDR2 SQIVND (reference sequence). The junction had 17 bases not matched to a gene; V was cut back by 3 bases and J by 8 bases. The CDR3 totals 18 residues. The CDR3 here is CASSIRRTGRGRGEKLFF. As DNA, the CDR3 is TGTGCCAGTAGTATTCGACGGACAGGGAGGGGGAGAGGAGAAAAACTGTTTTTT.

The chain carries TRBV6-6 and TRBJ2-1; D tentatively fits TRBD1 or TRBD2 (5 bases each). Germline V CDR1 and CDR2: MNHNY, SVGAGI (reference sequence). This CDR3 has 15 amino acids. With 6 bases removed from V and 0 bases from J, the gap between germline ends came to 12 bases. This chain's CDR3 is CASSYPGSSYNEQFF. CDR3 DNA: TGTGCCAGCAGCTACCCAGGGAGCTCCTACAATGAGCAGTTCTTC.